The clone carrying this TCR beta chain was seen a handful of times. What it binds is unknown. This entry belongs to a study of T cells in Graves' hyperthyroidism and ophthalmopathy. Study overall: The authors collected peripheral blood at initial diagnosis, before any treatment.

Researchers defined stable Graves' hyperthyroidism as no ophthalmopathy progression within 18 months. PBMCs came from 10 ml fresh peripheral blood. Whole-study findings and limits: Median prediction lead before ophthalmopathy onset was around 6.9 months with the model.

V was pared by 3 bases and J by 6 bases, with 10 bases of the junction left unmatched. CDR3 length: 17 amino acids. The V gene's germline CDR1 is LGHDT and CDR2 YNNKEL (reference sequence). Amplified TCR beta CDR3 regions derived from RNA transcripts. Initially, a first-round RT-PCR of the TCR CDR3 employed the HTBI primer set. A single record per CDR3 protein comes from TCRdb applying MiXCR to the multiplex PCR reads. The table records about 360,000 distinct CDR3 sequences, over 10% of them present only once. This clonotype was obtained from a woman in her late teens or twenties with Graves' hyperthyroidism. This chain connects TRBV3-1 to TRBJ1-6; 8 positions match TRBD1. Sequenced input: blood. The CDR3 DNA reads TGTGCCAGCAGCCAGGAAGGGACAGGACGCCTTAATTCACCCCTCCACTTT. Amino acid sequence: CASSQEGTGRLNSPLHF.